The sequence of this T cell receptor (beta chain) was determined in a study of cytomegalovirus exposure and HLA in healthy donors. Germline V gene sequence: CDR1 MGHRA, CDR2 YSYEKL. The J segment lost 8 bases and the V segment lost 0 bases, leaving 5 bases of the junction unmatched. This CDR3 is built from 15 residues. The assay was immunoSEQ multiplex PCR, and TCRdb's table has in-frame clones only and misses some. The sample records about 200,000 clones, approximately 87% being singletons. The study drew the donors from its roughly 110-subject validation cohort, separate from the roughly 700-subject first cohort.

This sequence was found in a woman younger than 35 in good health and CMV-seronegative. The sequenced material came from PBMCs. The chain is built from TRBV4-1 and TRBJ1-4; TRBD1 aligns across 8 bases. The CDR3, as DNA: TGCGCCAGCAGCCAAGAAAGACAGGGGATCGAAAAACTGTTTTTT. Amino acid sequence: CASSQERQGIEKLFF.